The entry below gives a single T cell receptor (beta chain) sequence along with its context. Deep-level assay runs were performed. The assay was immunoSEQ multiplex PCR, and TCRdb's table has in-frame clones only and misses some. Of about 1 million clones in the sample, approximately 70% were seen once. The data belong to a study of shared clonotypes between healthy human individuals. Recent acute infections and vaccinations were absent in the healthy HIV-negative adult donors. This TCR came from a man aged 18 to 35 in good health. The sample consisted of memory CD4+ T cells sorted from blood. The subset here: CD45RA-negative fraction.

CDR3 region: CASSERWSTDTQYF. CDR3 nucleotide sequence: TGTGCCAGCAGTGAAAGATGGAGCACAGATACGCAGTATTTT. The chain combines TRBV6-1 with TRBJ2-3, with D hard to call. Germline V gives CDR1 MNHNS, CDR2 SASEGT. This CDR3 contains 14 residues. Trimming left V 2 bases short and J 0 bases short, with 6 bases between.